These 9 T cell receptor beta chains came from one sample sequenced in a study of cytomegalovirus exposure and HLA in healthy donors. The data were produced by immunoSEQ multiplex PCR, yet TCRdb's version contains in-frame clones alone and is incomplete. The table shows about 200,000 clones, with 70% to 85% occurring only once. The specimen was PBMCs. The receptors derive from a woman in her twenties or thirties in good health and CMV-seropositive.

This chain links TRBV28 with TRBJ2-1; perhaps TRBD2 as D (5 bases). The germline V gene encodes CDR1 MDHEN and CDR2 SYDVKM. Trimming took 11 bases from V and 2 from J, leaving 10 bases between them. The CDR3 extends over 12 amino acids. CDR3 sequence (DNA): TGTGCCGCCGGGGTTCCCTACAATGAGCAGTTCTTC. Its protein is CAAGVPYNEQFF.

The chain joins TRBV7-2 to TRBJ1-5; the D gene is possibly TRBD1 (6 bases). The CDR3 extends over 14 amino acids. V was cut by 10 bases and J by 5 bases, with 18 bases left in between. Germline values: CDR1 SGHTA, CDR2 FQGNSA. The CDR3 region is CAIKQGNGDQPQHF. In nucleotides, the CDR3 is TGTGCCATCAAACAGGGCAACGGGGATCAGCCCCAGCATTTT.

The CDR3, as DNA: TGCAGCGTTCGGGACAGATCTCGTGGAAACACCATATATTTT. Translation gives CSVRDRSRGNTIYF. This sequence joins TRBV29-1 and TRBJ1-3; 7 positions agree with TRBD1. The V gene's germline CDR1 is SQVTM and CDR2 ANQGSEA. Trimming cost V 5 bases and J 3 bases; bases outside gene matches: 7. There are 14 residues in the CDR3.

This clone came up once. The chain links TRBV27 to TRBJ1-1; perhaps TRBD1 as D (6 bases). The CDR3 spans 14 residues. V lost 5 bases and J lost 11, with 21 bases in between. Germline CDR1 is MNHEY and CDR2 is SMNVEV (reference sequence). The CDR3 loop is CASSPQTGTEVAFF. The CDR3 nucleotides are TGTGCCAGCAGTCCCCAGACAGGCACCGAGGTCGCTTTCTTT.

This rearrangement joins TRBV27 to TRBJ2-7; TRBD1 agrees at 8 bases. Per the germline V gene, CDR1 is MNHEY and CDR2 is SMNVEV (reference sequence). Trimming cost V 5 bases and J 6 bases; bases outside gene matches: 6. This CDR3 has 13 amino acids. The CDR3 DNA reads TGTGCCAGCAGTGGACAGGGTACGGGCGAGCAGTACTTC. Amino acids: CASSGQGTGEQYF.

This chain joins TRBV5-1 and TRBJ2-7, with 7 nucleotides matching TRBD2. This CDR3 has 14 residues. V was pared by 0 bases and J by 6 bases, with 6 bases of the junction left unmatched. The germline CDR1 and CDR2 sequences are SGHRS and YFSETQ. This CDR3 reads CASSLEFREAEQYF. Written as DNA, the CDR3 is TGCGCCAGCAGCTTGGAGTTTCGGGAGGCCGAGCAGTACTTC.

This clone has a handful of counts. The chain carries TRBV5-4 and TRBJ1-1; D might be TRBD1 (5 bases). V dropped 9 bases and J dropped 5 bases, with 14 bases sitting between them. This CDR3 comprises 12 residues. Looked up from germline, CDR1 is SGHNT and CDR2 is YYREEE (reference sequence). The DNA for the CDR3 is TGTGCCACCCAGATTACAGGAACTGAAGCTTTCTTT. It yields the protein CATQITGTEAFF.

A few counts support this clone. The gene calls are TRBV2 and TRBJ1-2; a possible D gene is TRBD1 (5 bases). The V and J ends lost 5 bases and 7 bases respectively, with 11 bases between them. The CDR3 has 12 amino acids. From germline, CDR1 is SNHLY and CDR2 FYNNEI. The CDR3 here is CASSQRQGGYTF. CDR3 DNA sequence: TGTGCCAGCAGTCAGAGGCAGGGTGGCTACACCTTC. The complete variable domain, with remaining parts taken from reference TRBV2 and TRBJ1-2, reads EPEVTQTPSHQVTQMGQEVILRCVPISNHLYFYWYRQILGQKVEFLVSFYNNEISEKSEIFDDQFSVERPDGSNFTLKIRSTKLEDSAMYFCASSQRQGGYTFGSGTRLTVV.

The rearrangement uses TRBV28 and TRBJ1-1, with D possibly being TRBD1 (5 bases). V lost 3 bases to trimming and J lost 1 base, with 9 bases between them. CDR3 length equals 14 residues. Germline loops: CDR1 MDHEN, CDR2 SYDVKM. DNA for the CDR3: TGTGCCAGCAGTTTCCCGACAGAGAACACTGAAGCTTTCTTT. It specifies CASSFPTENTEAFF. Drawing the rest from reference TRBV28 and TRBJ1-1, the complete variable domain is DVKVTQSSRYLVKRTGEKVFLECVQDMDHENMFWYRQDPGLGLRLIYFSYDVKMKEKGDIPEGYSVSREKKERFSLILESASTNQTSMYLCASSFPTENTEAFFGQGTRLTVV.